This T cell receptor beta chain was captured by sequencing in a study of blood T cell repertoires in COVID-19. Background on the study: Specimens from acute and convalescent COVID-19 originated in the United States, Italy and Spain. Sources were T cells, B-cell-depleted T cells, or PBMCs; the material itself was cDNA or gDNA.

Methods used by the authors: Amplification with reference gene primers provided the estimates of nucleated cell counts. Generated by immunoSEQ multiplex PCR, the TCRdb table keeps only in-frame clones and is missing some. V and J calls and clone size are as listed in that table; D and trimming were resolved from the DNA. The profile covers some 150,000 clones, with about four fifths appearing a single time and 1.6% taken by the ten largest. The CDR3 has 16 amino acids. CDR1 ENHRY and CDR2 SYGVKD come from the germline V gene. The trim removed 10 bases at V and 4 bases at J, leaving 18 bases unmatched.

Sequenced: peripheral blood. The V and J genes are TRBV10-3 and TRBJ2-7; 8 bases are shared with TRBD2. This TCR was recovered from a human donor in a cohort sampled during active COVID-19. CDR3 bases: TGTGCCACGAACGGAGCGGGAGCGACTAATATGTACGAGCAGTACTTC. Its protein product is CATNGAGATNMYEQYF.